The 32 T cell receptor beta chains below come from one sample, sequenced in a study of OX40 agonist ivuxolimab in advanced cancers. TCRdb keeps only in-frame clones here, not all; method: immunoSEQ multiplex PCR. The sample has tens of thousands of clones, approximately 84% seen once. Here the sequenced sample was CD4+ or CD8+ T cells sorted from blood, taken in a trial of the OX40 agonist ivuxolimab. The receptors shown here come from an adult with an advanced solid tumor such as melanoma, head and neck, liver or kidney cancer.

This sequence joins TRBV11-2 and TRBJ1-1, with D hard to call. V was pared by 2 bases and J by 5 bases, with 18 bases between. This CDR3 is built from 16 residues. Germline V gene lookup returns CDR1 SGHAT and CDR2 FQNNGV. The CDR3 DNA is TGTGCCAGCAGCTTATTTGGAGGGAGCGGTGGGACTGAAGCTTTCTTT. It is translated as CASSLFGGSGGTEAFF.

V usage is TRBV10-3 and J usage is TRBJ1-2, with a possible D match to TRBD1 (6 bases). V was pared by 7 bases and J by 8 bases, with 23 bases between. Germline CDR1 and CDR2: ENHRY and SYGVKD. The CDR3 spans 15 residues. The CDR3 DNA reads TGTGCCATCAACAAGAAATGGGCCGGGGGGCGCGGCTACACCTTC. Encoded protein: CAINKKWAGGRGYTF.

Only one count was recorded for this clone. The CDR3 reads CASSLVFGTSGSTDTQYF. The CDR3 DNA sequence: TGTGCCAGCAGCTTAGTCTTCGGGACTAGCGGTAGCACAGATACGCAGTATTTT. The rearrangement links TRBV7-6 to TRBJ2-3; the match to TRBD2 covers 11 bases. With 1 base clipped from V and 0 bases from J, the junction kept 6 bases outside the gene matches. Germline CDR1 is SGHVS and CDR2 is FNYEAQ. This CDR3 is 18 amino acids long.

This chain uses TRBV27 with TRBJ2-7; 9 bases match TRBD1. Germline CDR1 reads MNHEY; CDR2 reads SMNVEV (reference sequence). The CDR3 loop spans 15 amino acids. V was clipped by 4 bases and J by 3 bases; unmatched bases: 7. The CDR3 DNA is TGTGCCAGCAGTTATATGGGACAGGGTATCTACGAGCAGTACTTC. Translating it yields CASSYMGQGIYEQYF.

The gene calls are TRBV27 and TRBJ1-5, with no clear D. CDR1 and CDR2 from the germline V gene are MNHEY and SMNVEV (reference sequence). The CDR3 covers 13 residues. Trimming pared 3 bases from V and 6 bases from J, leaving 9 bases between. CDR3 amino acids: CASSLAWGQPQHF. The CDR3 DNA sequence: TGTGCCAGCAGTTTGGCGTGGGGTCAGCCCCAGCATTTT.

V usage is TRBV4-1 and J usage is TRBJ1-5, with D maybe TRBD1 (5 bases). Germline CDR1 is MGHRA and CDR2 is YSYEKL. The CDR3 consists of 14 residues. Deletions cut 1 base from V and 5 bases from J, with 9 bases between. DNA of the CDR3: TGCGCCAGCAGCCAAGCAGGGCTAGATCAGCCCCAGCATTTT. It is translated as CASSQAGLDQPQHF.

The V and J genes are TRBV9 and TRBJ2-7, with D perhaps TRBD2 (7 bases). The CDR3 spans 14 residues. Trimming took off 5 bases at V and 6 bases at J, with 18 bases between the two ends. CDR1 is SGDLS and CDR2 is YYNGEE in the germline V gene. CDR3 residues: CASSGRGALREQYF. The CDR3 DNA reads TGTGCCAGCAGTGGCCGGGGGGCGCTTCGCGAGCAGTACTTC.

This chain uses TRBV4-3 with TRBJ1-1; D gene uncertain. Between the trimmed V and J ends, which lost 4 bases and 4 bases, there was a span of 16 bases. The germline V gene encodes CDR1 LGHNA and CDR2 YSLEER. The CDR3 extends over 15 amino acids. The CDR3 region has the DNA TGCGCCAGCAGCCTCCACTCCGGGGAGGGCACTGAAGCTTTCTTT. Its translation is CASSLHSGEGTEAFF.

The chain is built from TRBV5-1 and TRBJ2-7, with D hard to call. This CDR3 comprises 11 residues. V lost 4 bases to trimming and J lost 2 bases, with 4 bases between them. CDR1 is SGHRS and CDR2 is YFSETQ in the germline V gene. The chain's CDR3 is CASSNTYEQYF. The CDR3 DNA is TGCGCCAGCAGCAATACCTACGAGCAGTACTTC.

The V call is TRBV27, the J call TRBJ1-6, with a possible D match to TRBD1 (6 bases). The V end was cut by 5 bases, the J end by 0 bases, with 11 bases between. Germline CDR1 is MNHEY and CDR2 is SMNVEV (reference sequence). The CDR3 is 16 amino acids. The CDR3: CASSLDRSSYNSPLHF. CDR3 in DNA: TGTGCCAGCAGTCTGGACAGAAGCTCCTATAATTCACCCCTCCACTTT.

The V call is TRBV7-6, the J call TRBJ2-2; 9 bases are a match to TRBD1. The germline CDR1 and CDR2 sequences are SGHVS and FNYEAQ. J was trimmed by 4 bases and V by 5 bases; bases with no gene match: 8. The CDR3 spans 16 residues. The CDR3 sequence: CASSQEGQGGTGELFF. CDR3 DNA sequence: TGTGCCAGCAGCCAAGAGGGACAGGGCGGCACCGGGGAGCTGTTTTTT.

The chain recombines TRBV9 with TRBJ2-1; 13 nucleotides line up with TRBD2. The CDR3 covers 15 residues. V lost 0 bases and J lost 10; bases outside the gene matches: 4. Per the germline V gene, CDR1 is SGDLS and CDR2 is YYNGEE. CDR3 nucleotide sequence: TGTGCCAGCAGCGTAGGGACTAGCGGGGGAGAGGAGCAGTTCTTC. It encodes CASSVGTSGGEEQFF. Combining the CDR3 with reference TRBV9 and TRBJ2-1 gives the whole variable domain DSGVTQTPKHLITATGQRVTLRCSPRSGDLSVYWYQQSLDQGLQFLIQYYNGEERAKGNILERFSAQQFPDLHSELNLSSLELGDSALYFCASSVGTSGGEEQFFGPGTRLTVL.

V gene TRBV27 combines with J gene TRBJ1-2; D call uncertain. V was trimmed by 3 bases and J by 4 bases, leaving 18 bases between them. Per the germline V gene, CDR1 is MNHEY and CDR2 is SMNVEV (reference sequence). This CDR3 has 16 amino acids. The CDR3 is CASSLGGFVGIYGYTF. The CDR3 DNA is TGTGCCAGCAGTTTGGGTGGGTTCGTGGGGATCTATGGCTACACCTTC.

This clone was seen once. The chain couples TRBV6-5 to TRBJ2-5; tentatively, D is TRBD1 (8 bases). The CDR3 is 12 amino acids. The V end was cut by 4 bases, the J end by 9 bases, with 12 bases between. Germline CDR1 reads MNHEY; CDR2 reads SVGAGI. CDR3 nucleotide sequence: TGTGCCAGCAGTTCCACAGGGGGGGCCCAGTACTTC. Encoded protein: CASSSTGGAQYF.

The chain has TRBV2 and TRBJ2-3, with D uncertain. Germline lookup yields CDR1 SNHLY and CDR2 FYNNEI. V lost 4 bases, J lost 4 bases, and 6 bases lay in between. This CDR3 region has 12 residues. The CDR3 sequence is CASSGRADTQYF. In DNA form, the CDR3 reads TGTGCCAGCAGTGGACGAGCAGATACGCAGTATTTT. The entire variable domain, with the rest obtained from reference TRBV2 and TRBJ2-3, is as follows: EPEVTQTPSHQVTQMGQEVILRCVPISNHLYFYWYRQILGQKVEFLVSFYNNEISEKSEIFDDQFSVERPDGSNFTLKIRSTKLEDSAMYFCASSGRADTQYFGPGTRLTVL.

This clone was counted only a few times. The DNA for the CDR3 is TGCGCCAGCAGCTTGGAGACAGGGTTGGCGGAGACCCAGTACTTC. Its translation: CASSLETGLAETQYF. The rearrangement links TRBV5-1 to TRBJ2-5, with 7 bases lining up with TRBD1. This CDR3 region has 15 residues. The junction had 7 bases not matched to a gene; V was cut back by 0 bases and J by 5 bases. Germline V gives CDR1 SGHRS, CDR2 YFSETQ.

This rearrangement joins TRBV28 to TRBJ2-1; D may be TRBD1 or TRBD2 (6 bases each). CDR3 length: 18 residues. Germline loops: CDR1 MDHEN, CDR2 SYDVKM. The V gene lost 3 bases and the J gene lost 4 bases, with 22 bases spanning the gap. This CDR3 is CASSLRGAHLLRYNEQFF. In DNA, the CDR3 is TGTGCCAGCAGTTTGAGGGGGGCCCACCTCCTAAGGTACAATGAGCAGTTCTTC.

This clone turned up a few times. The chain uses TRBV4-1 and TRBJ1-4, with 7 nucleotides matching TRBD1. The CDR3 loop spans 13 amino acids. V shed 5 bases, J shed 7 bases, and the junction held 4 bases outside the gene matches. Per germline, CDR1 MGHRA and CDR2 YSYEKL. The CDR3 nucleotides read TGCGCCAGCAGCATTCGACAGGGTGAAAAACTGTTTTTT. Translation gives CASSIRQGEKLFF.

Points on this clone: One end of the junction fails to match germline, which may point to a read error. The chain carries TRBV9 and TRBJ2-3; a possible D gene is TRBD1 (6 bases). This CDR3 spans 14 amino acids. Germline lookup yields CDR1 SGDLS and CDR2 YYNGEE. DNA for the CDR3: TGTGCCAGCAGCCCGTGGGACACCACATATACGCAGTATTTT. Translation gives CASSPWDTTYTQYF.

The chain uses TRBV6-6 and TRBJ2-7, with a weak D call TRBD2 (5 bases). This CDR3 has 11 residues. Per the germline V gene, CDR1 is MNHNY and CDR2 is SVGAGI (reference sequence). The V and J ends lost 6 bases and 7 bases respectively, with 10 bases between them. The CDR3 nucleotides read TGTGCCAGCAGCACCGGAGGTGAGCAGTACTTC. Encoded protein: CASSTGGEQYF.

This clone was seen a single time. J is TRBJ1-2 and V is TRBV9; tentatively, D is TRBD1 (5 bases). The CDR3 extends over 12 amino acids. Trimming shortened V by 0 bases and J by 6 bases, and 6 bases separated the two germline ends. Per germline, CDR1 SGDLS and CDR2 YYNGEE. The CDR3 loop reads CASSVAGNGYTF. In DNA, the CDR3 is TGTGCCAGCAGCGTAGCAGGGAATGGCTACACCTTC. Variable domain in full (rest from reference TRBV9 and TRBJ1-2): DSGVTQTPKHLITATGQRVTLRCSPRSGDLSVYWYQQSLDQGLQFLIQYYNGEERAKGNILERFSAQQFPDLHSELNLSSLELGDSALYFCASSVAGNGYTFGSGTRLTVV.

The V and J genes are TRBV9 and TRBJ2-2; D call uncertain. The V end was cut by 3 bases, the J end by 5 bases, with 11 bases between. CDR3 length equals 14 residues. CDR1 is SGDLS and CDR2 is YYNGEE in the germline V gene. CDR3 loop: CASSGYWGTGELFF. The DNA for the CDR3 is TGTGCCAGCAGCGGGTACTGGGGAACCGGGGAGCTGTTTTTT. The entire variable domain, with the rest obtained from reference TRBV9 and TRBJ2-2, is as follows: DSGVTQTPKHLITATGQRVTLRCSPRSGDLSVYWYQQSLDQGLQFLIQYYNGEERAKGNILERFSAQQFPDLHSELNLSSLELGDSALYFCASSGYWGTGELFFGEGSRLTVL.

V and J are TRBV29-1 and TRBJ1-3; no reliable D call. This CDR3 contains 13 residues. Germline lookup yields CDR1 SQVTM and CDR2 ANQGSEA. The V and J ends lost 4 bases and 2 bases respectively, with 9 bases between them. Here the CDR3 reads CSVVRAPGNTIYF. CDR3 nucleotide sequence: TGCAGCGTTGTGAGGGCTCCTGGAAACACCATATATTTT.

CDR3 protein: CASSQAYSSYNEQFF. DNA of the CDR3: TGTGCCAGCAGCCAGGCTTATAGCTCCTACAATGAGCAGTTCTTC. The rearrangement joins TRBV7-3 to TRBJ2-1; D unclear. This CDR3 spans 15 amino acids. V gave up 5 bases and J gave up 0 bases, with 11 bases separating them. In germline, CDR1 is SGHTA, CDR2 FQGTGA.

The chain uses TRBV19 and TRBJ2-1; 8 nucleotides line up with TRBD1. Trimming at V came to 7 bases and at J to 7 bases, leaving 9 bases not matched to a gene. CDR1 LNHDA and CDR2 SQIVND come from the germline V gene (reference sequence). The CDR3 covers 14 residues. CDR3 nucleotides: TGTGCCAGTACTAGCGCAGGGGGCTGGAATGAGCAGTTCTTC. Residues: CASTSAGGWNEQFF.

This chain's CDR3 is CAWSEGVQGAWGTDTQYF. As DNA, the CDR3 is TGTGCCTGGAGTGAGGGGGTACAGGGGGCGTGGGGCACAGATACGCAGTATTTT. The chain links TRBV30 to TRBJ2-3, with 9 bases identical to TRBD1. Trimming removed 1 base from V and 1 base from J; junction bases left unmatched: 12. The germline V gene encodes CDR1 GTSNPN and CDR2 SVGIG (reference sequence). CDR3 length equals 18 residues.

This chain's CDR3 is CASSQERHQNTEAFF. The CDR3 DNA reads TGTGCCAGCAGCCAAGAGCGCCACCAGAACACTGAAGCTTTCTTT. The chain uses TRBV14 and TRBJ1-1; D is uncertain. The CDR3 runs 15 residues. Trimming left V 0 bases short and J 1 base short, with 9 bases between. Germline values: CDR1 SGHDN, CDR2 FVKESK.

The chain carries TRBV18 and TRBJ2-1, with 8 bases that match TRBD1. This CDR3 is 18 amino acids long. In germline, CDR1 is KGHSH, CDR2 LQKENI. V was clipped by 4 bases and J by 0 bases; unmatched bases: 11. For the CDR3, the DNA is TGTGCCAGCTCACGCACAGGGGGGTCGTCCAGCTCCTACAATGAGCAGTTCTTC. Its translation: CASSRTGGSSSSYNEQFF.

The chain joins TRBV7-3 to TRBJ2-2, with D uncertain. CDR1 is SGHTA, CDR2 FQGTGA, per germline. Trimming cost V 4 bases and J 8 bases, with 11 bases left between them. This CDR3 comprises 13 residues. DNA of the CDR3: TGTGCCAGCAGCTCCTCCCTATCGGGGGAGCTGTTTTTT. This gives the protein CASSSSLSGELFF.

The chain joins TRBV7-3 to TRBJ2-7; perhaps TRBD2 as D (6 bases). This CDR3 spans 14 amino acids. With 0 bases removed from V and 0 bases from J, the gap between germline ends came to 6 bases. Germline-derived CDR1 and CDR2 are SGHTA and FQGTGA. The CDR3: CASSLTGGSYEQYF. CDR3 bases: TGTGCCAGCAGCTTAACGGGGGGCTCCTACGAGCAGTACTTC.

This chain links TRBV9 with TRBJ2-7; TRBD2 aligns across 9 bases. V shed 4 bases and J 2 bases; nucleotides not matched to a gene: 10. The CDR3 extends over 16 amino acids. Germline loops: CDR1 SGDLS, CDR2 YYNGEE. CDR3: CASSRYSAGGPYEQYF. CDR3 bases: TGTGCCAGCAGCCGGTATTCGGCGGGAGGGCCCTACGAGCAGTACTTC.

The chain carries TRBV27 and TRBJ2-7; 9 bases agree with TRBD1. V shed 5 bases and J 6 bases; nucleotides not matched to a gene: 5. CDR3 length equals 13 residues. Germline V gene lookup returns CDR1 MNHEY and CDR2 SMNVEV (reference sequence). In DNA form, the CDR3 reads TGTGCCAGCAGTGGGACAGGGTGGGGCGAGCAGTACTTC. It yields the protein CASSGTGWGEQYF.